Below, 3 T cell receptor beta chains from the same sample are listed, as sequenced in a study of PD-1 blockade in classical Hodgkin lymphoma. All patients experienced relapse after autologous stem cell transplantation, and brentuximab vedotin exposure was variable. TCRdb's table, derived via immunoSEQ multiplex PCR, lists solely in-frame clones and lacks some. Of 50,000 or so clones in the sample, roughly 66% were seen once. The sample was peripheral blood mononuclear cells (PBMCs), taken before the second cycle of nivolumab. Receptors originate from a human donor with classical Hodgkin lymphoma.

This clone has more than one count but fewer than ten. This chain joins TRBV2 and TRBJ1-4; TRBD1 aligns across 9 bases. Germline values: CDR1 SNHLY, CDR2 FYNNEI. The CDR3 sequence is 15 residues long. The V and J ends lost 10 bases and 7 bases, in that order; junction bases with no gene match: 13. This CDR3 is CATLSMGTGPEKLFF. The CDR3, as DNA: TGTGCCACCTTATCGATGGGGACAGGGCCTGAAAAACTGTTTTTT.

The chain joins TRBV7-2 to TRBJ1-5; no clear D gene. Looked up from germline, CDR1 is SGHTA and CDR2 is FQGNSA. The CDR3 extends over 15 amino acids. Trimming stripped 5 bases from V and 2 bases from J, with 13 bases between. CDR3 bases: TGTGCCAGCAGCCCCAGCGGGGTAGGCAATCAGCCCCAGCATTTT. Encoded protein: CASSPSGVGNQPQHF.

This clone is a singleton in its sample. The rearrangement uses TRBV6-1 and TRBJ1-2; 9 bases are shared with TRBD1. This CDR3 contains 16 residues. V shed 4 bases, J shed 3 bases, and the junction held 9 bases outside the gene matches. The germline V gene has CDR1 MNHNS and CDR2 SASEGT. CDR3 amino acids: CASSAGTGWVDYGYTF. The CDR3 DNA reads TGTGCCAGCAGTGCAGGGACAGGGTGGGTGGACTATGGCTACACCTTC.